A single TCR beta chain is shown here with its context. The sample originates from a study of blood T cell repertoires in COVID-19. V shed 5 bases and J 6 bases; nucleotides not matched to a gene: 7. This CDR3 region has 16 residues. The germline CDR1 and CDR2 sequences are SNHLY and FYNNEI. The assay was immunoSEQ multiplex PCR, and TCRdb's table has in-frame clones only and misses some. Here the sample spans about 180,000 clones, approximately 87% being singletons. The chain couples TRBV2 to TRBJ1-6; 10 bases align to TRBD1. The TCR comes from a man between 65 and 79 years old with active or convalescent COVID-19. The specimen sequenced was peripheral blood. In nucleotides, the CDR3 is TGTGCCAGCAGTTGGGACAGGGGAGGTGGTAATTCACCCCTCCACTTT. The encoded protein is CASSWDRGGGNSPLHF.